This T cell receptor beta chain was retrieved from a study of T cells in Graves' hyperthyroidism and ophthalmopathy. This clonotype has ten or more counts. The CDR3 is made up of 13 amino acids. Trimming removed 5 bases from V and 5 bases from J, with 9 bases in between. Germline V lookup: CDR1 MNHNS, CDR2 SASEGT. RNA transcripts provided the source from which TCR beta CDR3 regions were amplified. First-round RT-PCR with HTBI primers amplified the TCR CDR3 region. Each CDR3 protein is one row after TCRdb ran MiXCR on the multiplex PCR reads. Of more than 500,000 distinct CDR3 sequences listed, about 15% are singletons.

The chain combines TRBV6-1 with TRBJ2-2; D is uncertain. The origin of this receptor is a woman aged 40 to 55 with Graves' ophthalmopathy. The source material was blood. This chain's CDR3 is CASSRPVTGELFF. Written as DNA, the CDR3 is TGTGCCAGCAGTCGACCAGTAACCGGGGAGCTGTTTTTT.